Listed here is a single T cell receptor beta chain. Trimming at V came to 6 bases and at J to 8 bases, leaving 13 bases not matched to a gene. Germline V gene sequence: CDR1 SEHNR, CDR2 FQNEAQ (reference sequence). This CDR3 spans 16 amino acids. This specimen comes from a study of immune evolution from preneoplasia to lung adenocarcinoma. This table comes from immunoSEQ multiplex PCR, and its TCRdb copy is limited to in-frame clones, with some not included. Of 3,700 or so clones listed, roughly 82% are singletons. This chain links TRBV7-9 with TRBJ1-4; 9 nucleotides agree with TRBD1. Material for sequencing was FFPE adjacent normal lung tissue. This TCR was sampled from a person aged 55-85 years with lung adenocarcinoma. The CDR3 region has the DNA TGTGCCAGCAGTCAGGTGTCCGGGACAGGGTTGGAAAAACTGTTTTTT. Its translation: CASSQVSGTGLEKLFF.